This T cell receptor (beta chain) was identified during a study of response to subunit inactivated influenza vaccine. This clonotype showed up just a few times. The antigen is not known. MiXCR, run by TCRdb on the RT-PCR reads, gives a single entry per CDR3 protein. Altogether some 540,000 distinct CDR3 sequences are present, under 30% being singletons, with the ten largest covering approximately 2.9%. Whole-study findings and limits: Researchers suggested that each seasonal influenza vaccination recruits few new T cells.

CDR1 and CDR2 from the germline V gene are LGHDT and YNNKEL (reference sequence). CDR3 length equals 12 residues. The germline V and J ends were trimmed by 3 bases and 6 bases, with 6 bases remaining between them. This same sample was also part of a study on T cells expressing NK-cell markers. Per that paper: The authors made TCR beta cDNA libraries by 5'RACE template switching. This switching added a universal primer site and UMIs. Within several experiments, an anti-gamma-delta TCR antibody kept the sorting limited to alpha-beta TCR T cells. Several donors likewise had their CD3+CD56-NKG2C+ fraction led by these clonotypes.

The rearrangement uses TRBV3-1 and TRBJ1-3; D unclear. The TCR was taken from a man between 50 and 59 years old who received an inactivated influenza vaccine. Material: CD4+ T cells sorted from PBMCs, obtained roughly 12 days after vaccination. The CDR3 here is CASSQALNTIYF. CDR3 nucleotide sequence: TGTGCCAGCAGCCAGGCATTAAACACCATATATTTT.